The present entry profiles one T cell receptor (beta chain) with its context. This clonotype came up many times. The target of this receptor is not known. The input lacks base qualities; no much larger clone sits a single base away. A patient counted as having stable Graves' hyperthyroidism if no progression to ophthalmopathy occurred over 18 months of follow-up. The hyperthyroidism patients were between 18 and 65 years old and newly diagnosed, with a disease duration of less than 2 months. Any patient with an uncontrolled infection, another autoimmune disease, pregnancy or lactation was excluded. Diagnoses relied on clinical symptoms, serum thyroxine and TRAb, thyroid ultrasound and orbital computed tomography. PBMCs were isolated from 8 to 10 ml of fresh peripheral blood by Ficoll-Paque density gradient centrifugation. Total RNA was extracted using Trizol reagent, and RNA quality was assessed on an Agilent 2100 Bioanalyzer.

The germline V gene gives CDR1 as SGHVS and CDR2 as FQNEAQ. The CDR3 starts with the cysteine, ends with the phenylalanine, and has 15 residues. CDR3 DNA only is kept here, 45 bases in frame from base 1. After removal of 5 bases from V and 5 bases from J, the junction retains 7 bases not matched to a gene. The TCR beta CDR3 regions were amplified from RNA transcripts. For the first round of RT-PCR on the TCR CDR3, the HTBI primer set was used together with the Qiagen OneStep RT-PCR kit. Libraries were constructed in a second round of multiplex PCR, after which size selection and purification were performed. Paired-end sequencing of the libraries was performed with 100 bp reads on an Illumina HiSeq2000. Turning to the authors' computational methods: SOAPnuke was used to process the raw data, removing reads that contained adapters or uncalled bases, had a mean Phred below 15, or lacked an exact match to the constant primer or identifier. COPE v1.2.5 was used to merge high-quality paired reads, and clonotypes were defined as unique nucleotide sequences. MiTCR v1.1 was used to align clonotypes to the IMGT TRBV, TRBD and TRBJ reference segments. Only V-J combinations with frequency above 0.0001, covering 99.2% of repertoires, were analysed. The TCS score was defined as F50 (clonal expansion) divided by E x V (chaos), with BLOSUM62-based TCRdist calculated between CDR3 peptides within each V-J. Welch's t-statistics and random forest reduced roughly 540 V-J features to roughly 13, which were used in a naive Bayes classifier (R e1071). In TCRdb, the public reads were trimmed at Q25 with fastp and aligned with MiXCR, with productive beta chains retained. Duplicate CDR3 protein sequences are folded into a single record with the most common DNA and genes. The V and J calls follow TCRdb's processing rather than the paper's. This sample has about 400,000 distinct CDR3 sequences in its table, and around 14% of those were observed once. Together, the top ten hold 13% to 15% of the sample.

This sample was taken from a study of T cells in Graves' hyperthyroidism and ophthalmopathy (dated by TCRdb to between 2017 and 2020). In terms of the full investigation: Peripheral blood was sampled at the time of initial diagnosis, prior to any treatment. To identify TCR V-J signatures that set the groups apart, the researchers used a discovery cohort of 100 patients, made up of 40 to 45 with Graves' ophthalmopathy and 55 to 65 with stable Graves' hyperthyroidism. Whether ophthalmopathy could be predicted prospectively was tested in an independent validation cohort made up of 18 to 20 hyperthyroidism patients plus 17 patients who later progressed to ophthalmopathy. For training and testing, the 80 to 100 patients in the discovery cohort were randomly divided in a 7:3 ratio. The study also compared thyroid tissue and blood T-cell repertoires from five or six Graves' hyperthyroidism patients. Following sampling, methimazole starting at 30 mg daily was given to hyperthyroidism patients, and high-dose intravenous methylprednisolone was given to ophthalmopathy patients. According to the paper, TCR Vbeta CDR3 sequencing was carried out on 135 peripheral blood samples, which came from 40 to 45 ophthalmopathy, 80 or so hyperthyroidism and roughly 17 progressor patients. Here is what the overall study found, with its caveats: In validation, the model predicted progression to ophthalmopathy a median of 6.5 months before onset, with about 67% sensitivity and roughly 79% specificity. No statistical method was used to set the sample size in advance, and investigators knew the group allocation. In cross-validation, a model built on a 13 V-J signature told ophthalmopathy apart from stable hyperthyroidism with 87.88% sensitivity and 81% to 82% specificity, and in testing the same model reached 80%/75%. Most expanded thyroid clonotypes (frequency above 0.001) were also detected in blood, a finding suggesting that blood repertoires may reflect thyroid immune responses.

Material: blood. This TCR came from a woman aged 18 to 35 with Graves' hyperthyroidism. The chain is assembled from TRBV7-8 and TRBJ2-1; 9 central nucleotides agree with TRBD1. The nucleotide sequence is given as TGTGCCAGCAGCCCACCGGGACAGGGTAACAATGAGCAGTTCTTC. This translates into CASSPPGQGNNEQFF.